The rows below give T cell receptor beta chains drawn from one sample of a study of memory CD4+ T cells and cytomegalovirus serostatus. Sequencing was performed with immunoSEQ multiplex PCR; in TCRdb, only in-frame clones are kept and a portion is missing. The sample holds some 95,000 clones, about four fifths seen once. Sequencing used memory CD4+ T cells from blood. These receptors were collected from an adult in good health and CMV-seropositive. CDR3s include the opening cysteine and the closing phenylalanine or tryptophan. D genes are given only for firm matches. Size is stated for part of the rows, as once, few or many counts, or as a class when the clone is expanded.

.	TRBV18	TRBJ2-3	15	.	TGTGCCAGCTCGGACGGGGGGCAGGGCACAGATACGCAGTATTTT	CASSDGGQGTDTQYF
.	TRBV28	TRBJ2-7	15	.	TGTGCCAGCAGTTTAGGCGGGGGCTCTTTCTACGAGCAGTACTTC	CASSLGGGSFYEQYF
.	TRBV5-1	TRBJ2-7	13	.	TGCGCCAGCAGCTTCGCGGGCTTCTACGAGCAGTACTTC	CASSFAGFYEQYF
.	TRBV6-1	TRBJ1-3	12	.	TGTGCCAGCAGTACCTCTGGAAACACCATATATTTT	CASSTSGNTIYF
.	TRBV9	TRBJ1-5	15	once	TGTGCCAGCAGCGTAGGGTGGGCAGCTAATCAGCCCCAGCATTTT	CASSVGWAANQPQHF
.	TRBV7-9	TRBJ2-1	13	.	TGTGCCAGCAGCTTGAAGGGCTCGAATGAGCAGTTCTTC	CASSLKGSNEQFF
.	TRBV5-6	TRBJ2-1	13	.	TGTGCCAGCAGCTTGGGGGAGTCGAATGAGCAGTTCTTC	CASSLGESNEQFF
.	TRBV5-1	TRBJ2-3	14	.	TGCGCCAGCAGCCCATCCCCCGGCACAGATACGCAGTATTTT	CASSPSPGTDTQYF
.	TRBV18	TRBJ2-1	16	.	TGTGCCAGCTCACCCCTTACCACGGGGCACATCAATGAGCAGTTCTTC	CASSPLTTGHINEQFF
.	TRBV7-2	TRBJ1-5	12	once	TGTGCCAGCAGCTTACTTACAGGGACTCAGCATTTT	CASSLLTGTQHF
.	TRBV19	TRBJ1-2	15	few	TGTGCCAGTAAACAACTTCACGACAGTCTCTATGGCTACACCTTC	CASKQLHDSLYGYTF
.	TRBV5-4	TRBJ2-5	14	.	TGTGCCAGCAGCCGTTTGGGGCAGCAAGAGACCCAGTACTTC	CASSRLGQQETQYF
.	TRBV5-6	TRBJ2-7	13	.	TGTGCCAGCAGCTTGCGCGCGATCTACGAGCAGTACTTC	CASSLRAIYEQYF
.	TRBV28	TRBJ2-7	15	once	TGTGCCAGCAGTCCCGAGGGGTTAGGGTACTACGAGCAGTACTTC	CASSPEGLGYYEQYF
TRBD2	TRBV6-1	TRBJ2-7	14	.	TGTGCCAGCAGTGTGGAACTAGCGGACTACGAGCAGTACTTC	CASSVELADYEQYF
TRBD2	TRBV9	TRBJ2-3	15	.	TGTGCCAGCAGCGTAGCGGTAGCGGGACCAGATACGCAGTATTTT	CASSVAVAGPDTQYF
.	TRBV27	TRBJ1-5	14	.	TGTGCCAGCAGTTCAGGGTATGAAACTCAGCCCCAGCATTTT	CASSSGYETQPQHF
.	TRBV5-1	TRBJ2-3	15	.	TGCGCCAGCAGCTTGGCACGGGACTTAGCAGATACGCAGTATTTT	CASSLARDLADTQYF
TRBD1	TRBV18	TRBJ1-5	15	.	TGTGCCAGCTCACCTAACAGGGGGCAAGGACAGCCCCAGCATTTT	CASSPNRGQGQPQHF
.	TRBV28	TRBJ1-2	13	.	TGTGCCAGCAGTTTAATGGCAGCCTATGGCTACACCTTC	CASSLMAAYGYTF
TRBD1	TRBV7-9	TRBJ1-2	16	.	TGTGCCAGCAGCACTCAACCCGGGACAGGGCTATATGGCTACACCTTC	CASSTQPGTGLYGYTF
TRBD1	TRBV7-3	TRBJ1-1	14	.	TGTGCCAGCAGCCCAGGGGGACCGGGCACTGAAGCTTTCTTT	CASSPGGPGTEAFF
.	TRBV28	TRBJ2-7	15	.	TGTGCCAGCAAGACGCTAAGGCAGGCCGCCTACGAGCAGTACTTC	CASKTLRQAAYEQYF
.	TRBV2	TRBJ1-1	13	.	TGTGCCAGCAGTGAAGAAGTGGTGGCTGAAGCTTTCTTT	CASSEEVVAEAFF
.	TRBV6-1	TRBJ2-3	15	.	TGTGCCAGCAGTGAACGGGAGCAGGCCTTCGATACGCAGTATTTT	CASSEREQAFDTQYF
.	TRBV27	TRBJ1-4	13	.	TGTGCCAGCAGTTCCTGGACGGAGGGAAAACTGTTTTTT	CASSSWTEGKLFF
TRBD1	TRBV5-8	TRBJ2-7	17	.	TGTGCCAGCAGCCGACGCCCCGGGACAGCAGAGTCCTACGAGCAGTACTTC	CASSRRPGTAESYEQYF
TRBD1	TRBV4-2	TRBJ1-2	15	.	TGTGCCAGCAGCCCCGGACAGGGAAGGGTCTATGGCTACACCTTC	CASSPGQGRVYGYTF
TRBD2	TRBV4-2	TRBJ2-5	15	.	TGTGCCAGCAGCCAGCTGGGCCAGGGAGGGGAGACCCAGTACTTC	CASSQLGQGGETQYF
.	TRBV7-2	TRBJ2-1	16	few	TGTGCCAGCTCCCGTTATCAAGCGGACCTGGGAAATGAGCAGTTCTTC	CASSRYQADLGNEQFF
TRBD1	TRBV7-3	TRBJ2-7	15	.	TGTGCCAGCAGCTTAAATACAGGGGGGTTAGACGAGCAGTACTTC	CASSLNTGGLDEQYF
.	TRBV6-5	TRBJ2-5	11	.	TGTGCCAGCACAAACGGGGAGACCCAGTACTTC	CASTNGETQYF
.	TRBV7-3	TRBJ2-3	15	.	TGTGCCAGCAGGGTAGGCCCGGGAATCACAGATACGCAGTATTTT	CASRVGPGITDTQYF
.	TRBV7-8	TRBJ2-7	12	.	TGTGCCAGCAGCTTACTATCGGGTGAGCAGTACTTC	CASSLLSGEQYF
TRBD2	TRBV7-6	TRBJ2-1	15	.	TGTGCCAGCAGCTTAGGGGTAGCGGGAGGCAATGAGCAGTTCTTC	CASSLGVAGGNEQFF
.	TRBV19	TRBJ1-5	14	.	TGTGCCAGTTCCCGCAGCGATAGCAATCAGCCCCAGCATTTT	CASSRSDSNQPQHF
TRBD2	TRBV27	TRBJ2-1	17	.	TGTGCCAGCAGTCCCAGGACTAGCGGGAGACCCTACAATGAGCAGTTCTTC	CASSPRTSGRPYNEQFF
.	TRBV28	TRBJ1-5	12	.	TGTGCCAGCAGTGTTATATATCAGCCCCAGCATTTT	CASSVIYQPQHF
.	TRBV7-2	TRBJ1-1	13	.	TGTGCCAGCCCGGGAACAGGAGGGACTGAAGCTTTCTTT	CASPGTGGTEAFF
.	TRBV19	TRBJ2-3	16	.	TGTGCCAGTAGTATCCGGGACGGATCTAGCACAGATACGCAGTATTTT	CASSIRDGSSTDTQYF
.	TRBV28	TRBJ2-1	16	once	TGTGCCAGCAGTTCCCTCGGGGTTTTCTCCTACAATGAGCAGTTCTTC	CASSSLGVFSYNEQFF